These 24 T cell receptor beta chains share one sample of origin, sequenced in a study of PD-L1 blockade in urothelial cancer. TCRdb's copy holds only in-frame clones and misses some; the assay was immunoSEQ multiplex PCR. Found here are around 100,000 clones, about 85% of them singletons; the top ten hold more than 2%. Sequences were derived from PBMCs, sampled around atezolizumab (anti-PD-L1) treatment. These receptors came from a man over 45 with urothelial cancer.

This clone was observed at least ten times. The chain links TRBV11-2 to TRBJ1-1; 7 bases are shared with TRBD1. This CDR3 is built from 15 residues. V lost 5 bases and J lost 5; bases outside the gene matches: 11. The germline V gene has CDR1 SGHAT and CDR2 FQNNGV. CDR3 sequence (DNA): TGTGCCAGCAGCGATGATCAGGGGGTGTTTACTGAAGCTTTCTTT. Encoded protein: CASSDDQGVFTEAFF.

J is TRBJ2-5 and V is TRBV13; D is perhaps TRBD1 (6 bases). CDR1 is PRHDT and CDR2 is FYEKMQ in the germline V gene (reference sequence). CDR3 length equals 14 residues. Trimming took 5 bases from V and 5 from J, leaving 15 bases between them. The CDR3 region has the DNA TGTGCCAGCAGCGCGAACCATCAGGGGGAGACCCAGTACTTC. Its translation is CASSANHQGETQYF.

The chain links TRBV5-1 to TRBJ2-5, with 7 bases that match TRBD1. Germline-derived CDR1 and CDR2 are SGHRS and YFSETQ. The CDR3 is 14 residues long. V dropped 0 bases and J dropped 5; count of bases not matched to a gene: 4. As DNA, the CDR3 is TGCGCCAGCAGCTTGGGGACAGGCGGGGAGACCCAGTACTTC. It translates to CASSLGTGGETQYF. The complete variable domain, with remaining parts taken from reference TRBV5-1 and TRBJ2-5, reads KAGVTQTPRYLIKTRGQQVTLSCSPISGHRSVSWYQQTPGQGLQFLFEYFSETQRNKGNFPGRFSGRQFSNSRSEMNVSTLELGDSALYLCASSLGTGGETQYFGPGTRLLVL.

This CDR3 reads CASSYSSGSYEQYF. CDR3 DNA sequence: TGTGCCAGCAGTTACTCTAGCGGGAGTTACGAGCAGTACTTC. This chain uses TRBV6-5 with TRBJ2-7; 9 nucleotides align to TRBD2. Trimming removed 0 bases from V and 4 bases from J; junction bases left unmatched: 1. Germline lookup yields CDR1 MNHEY and CDR2 SVGAGI. The CDR3 consists of 14 residues.

The J gene is TRBJ2-3, the V gene TRBV11-3, with a possible D match to TRBD1 (5 bases). CDR3 size: 13 residues. The V end was cut by 3 bases, the J end by 5 bases, with 9 bases between. The germline V gene has CDR1 SGHNT and CDR2 YENEEA. CDR3 sequence reads: CASSFDSRDTQYF. CDR3 DNA: TGTGCCAGCAGCTTCGACAGTCGAGATACGCAGTATTTT.

V usage is TRBV2 and J usage is TRBJ1-5, with D perhaps TRBD1 (6 bases). The CDR3 runs to 16 residues. Trimming left V 5 bases short and J 2 bases short, with 16 bases between. Germline CDR1 reads SNHLY; CDR2 reads FYNNEI. CDR3 nucleotide sequence: TGTGCCAGCAGTCTCCAGGGGAAAGGAGGCAATCAGCCCCAGCATTTT. Translation: CASSLQGKGGNQPQHF.

The chain is built from TRBV7-9 and TRBJ2-6, with 10 bases lining up with TRBD1. V lost 5 bases, J lost 2 bases, and 6 bases stayed unmatched. The germline V gene encodes CDR1 SEHNR and CDR2 FQNEAQ (reference sequence). The CDR3 extends over 17 amino acids. CDR3 bases: TGTGCCAGCAGCCCCGGGACAGGGGCGCCTGGGGCCAACGTCCTGACTTTC. Translating it yields CASSPGTGAPGANVLTF.

This clone was counted a single time. The V and J genes are TRBV19 and TRBJ1-5, with 7 nucleotides matching TRBD1. CDR3 length equals 14 residues. Trimming removed 2 bases from V and 4 bases from J; junction bases left unmatched: 2. Germline assignment: CDR1 LNHDA and CDR2 SQIVND (reference sequence). CDR3 nucleotide sequence: TGTGCCAGTAGTATATGGGGACAGAATCAGCCCCAGCATTTT. It translates to CASSIWGQNQPQHF. Full variable domain (missing parts from reference TRBV19 and TRBJ1-5): DGGITQSPKYLFRKEGQNVTLSCEQNLNHDAMYWYRQDPGQGLRLIYYSQIVNDFQKGDIAEGYSVSREKKESFPLTVTSAQKNPTAFYLCASSIWGQNQPQHFGDGTRLSIL.

With regard to this clone: The sample contains more than one DNA sequence encoding this CDR3. The rearrangement links TRBV5-1 to TRBJ2-7; TRBD2 agrees at 11 bases. The CDR3 runs to 14 residues. Germline CDR1 SGHRS, CDR2 YFSETQ. Losses at the gene ends were 1 base for V and 3 bases for J; bases not matched to a gene: 0. The CDR3 spells CASSLTSGSYEQYF. CDR3 nucleotides: TGCGCCAGCAGCTTGACTAGCGGGAGCTACGAGCAGTACTTC.

The rearrangement uses TRBV5-8 and TRBJ1-6, with 10 positions matching TRBD1. J was trimmed by 2 bases and V by 5 bases; bases with no gene match: 13. This CDR3 comprises 19 residues. Germline V lookup: CDR1 SGHTS, CDR2 YDEGEE. The CDR3 DNA reads TGTGCCAGCAGTCCCGGCGGAGGGGACAGGGGAGCCTATAATTCACCCCTCCACTTT. Amino acid sequence: CASSPGGGDRGAYNSPLHF.

The J gene is TRBJ1-1, the V gene TRBV14; 7 bases match TRBD1. CDR1 and CDR2 from the germline V gene are SGHDN and FVKESK. With 6 bases clipped from V and 0 bases from J, the junction kept 7 bases outside the gene matches. The CDR3 is 15 amino acids. The DNA for the CDR3 is TGTGCCAGCAGTCGTTTACAGGGGTTGAACACTGAAGCTTTCTTT. Protein product: CASSRLQGLNTEAFF.

The chain combines TRBV5-1 with TRBJ2-3, with TRBD2 identical over 7 bases. Trimming took 0 bases from V and 4 from J; bases not matched to a gene: 2. This CDR3 comprises 14 residues. Germline V lookup: CDR1 SGHRS, CDR2 YFSETQ. The chain's CDR3 is CASSLGGSADTQYF. DNA for the CDR3: TGCGCCAGCAGCTTGGGCGGGAGCGCAGATACGCAGTATTTT.

CDR3 residues: CASTYSGDRRHQPQHF. In DNA, the CDR3 is TGTGCCAGTACCTACTCGGGGGACAGGCGTCATCAGCCCCAGCATTTT. The J gene is TRBJ1-5, the V gene TRBV19, with 8 bases matching TRBD1. Germline V gene data show CDR1 as LNHDA and CDR2 as SQIVND (reference sequence). This CDR3 region has 16 residues. Trimming cost V 7 bases and J 5 bases; bases outside gene matches: 13.

This clone has just a few counts. The chain uses TRBV27 and TRBJ1-6; 7 nucleotides match TRBD1. CDR1 and CDR2 from the germline V gene are MNHEY and SMNVEV (reference sequence). The CDR3 runs 16 residues. The J segment lost 4 bases and the V segment lost 0 bases, leaving 3 bases of the junction unmatched. The CDR3 here is CASSLSLTGYNSPLHF. CDR3 sequence (DNA): TGTGCCAGCAGTTTATCGCTGACAGGGTATAATTCACCCCTCCACTTT.

The rearrangement joins TRBV7-2 to TRBJ2-7; 7 nucleotides match TRBD2. CDR1 is SGHTA and CDR2 is FQGNSA in the germline V gene. V lost 1 base to trimming and J lost 2 bases; unmatched junction nucleotides: 8. The CDR3 runs 16 residues. The CDR3: CASSLGGGGVPYEQYF. DNA of the CDR3: TGTGCCAGCAGCTTAGGTGGTGGGGGGGTCCCCTACGAGCAGTACTTC.

The genes are TRBV28 and TRBJ2-1; 9 bases align to TRBD2. The CDR3 runs to 15 residues. After removal of 5 bases from V and 9 bases from J, the junction contained 11 bases not matched to a gene. Per the germline V gene, CDR1 is MDHEN and CDR2 is SYDVKM. Here the CDR3 reads CASSASGKFWGEQFF. The CDR3 region has the DNA TGTGCCAGCAGTGCTAGCGGGAAGTTCTGGGGTGAGCAGTTCTTC.

The sample holds one count of this clone. For the CDR3, the DNA is TGTGCCAGCAGCCCCCTCGACAGGGGGTTTGGAAACACCATATATTTT. Encoded protein: CASSPLDRGFGNTIYF. This sequence joins TRBV7-8 and TRBJ1-3, with TRBD1 matching 9 bases. The CDR3 length is 16 residues. The ends lost 5 bases at V and 3 bases at J; junction bases unmatched: 8. Germline V gives CDR1 SGHVS, CDR2 FQNEAQ.

The genes are TRBV5-1 and TRBJ1-3; tentatively, D is TRBD1 (6 bases). The germline CDR1 and CDR2 sequences are SGHRS and YFSETQ. The CDR3 loop spans 13 amino acids. V was shortened by 2 bases and J by 6 bases, with 9 bases between the two germline ends. The CDR3: CASSFDRKNTIYF. The CDR3 DNA reads TGCGCCAGCAGCTTTGACAGGAAAAACACCATATATTTT. The full variable domain, its missing parts supplied by reference TRBV5-1 and TRBJ1-3, is KAGVTQTPRYLIKTRGQQVTLSCSPISGHRSVSWYQQTPGQGLQFLFEYFSETQRNKGNFPGRFSGRQFSNSRSEMNVSTLELGDSALYLCASSFDRKNTIYFGEGSWLTVV.

This sequence joins TRBV19 and TRBJ1-5; no clear D. CDR1 LNHDA and CDR2 SQIVND come from the germline V gene (reference sequence). V was cut by 6 bases and J by 2 bases, with 20 bases left in between. This CDR3 is 17 amino acids long. Here the CDR3 DNA reads TGTGCCAGTAGGCGGAGGGTCGAGGCGTTTGGCAATCAGCCCCAGCATTTT. Protein product: CASRRRVEAFGNQPQHF. The variable domain in full, with the rest retrieved from reference TRBV19 and TRBJ1-5, is DGGITQSPKYLFRKEGQNVTLSCEQNLNHDAMYWYRQDPGQGLRLIYYSQIVNDFQKGDIAEGYSVSREKKESFPLTVTSAQKNPTAFYLCASRRRVEAFGNQPQHFGDGTRLSIL.

This clone is a singleton in its sample. The CDR3 loop reads CASREKTGEKTEAFF. The DNA for the CDR3 is TGTGCCAGCAGGGAAAAAACGGGGGAGAAGACTGAAGCTTTCTTT. This chain links TRBV2 with TRBJ1-1, with D possibly TRBD1 on 5 matching bases. The ends were cut back, 6 bases at V and 5 bases at J, with 19 bases in the middle. The germline CDR1 and CDR2 sequences are SNHLY and FYNNEI. The CDR3 is 15 amino acids. The entire variable domain, with the rest obtained from reference TRBV2 and TRBJ1-1, is as follows: EPEVTQTPSHQVTQMGQEVILRCVPISNHLYFYWYRQILGQKVEFLVSFYNNEISEKSEIFDDQFSVERPDGSNFTLKIRSTKLEDSAMYFCASREKTGEKTEAFFGQGTRLTVV.

The chain couples TRBV15 to TRBJ1-2; 10 bases match TRBD1. CDR3 size: 15 residues. The J segment lost 5 bases and the V segment lost 1 base, leaving 4 bases of the junction unmatched. The germline V gene encodes CDR1 LNHNV and CDR2 YYDKDF (reference sequence). DNA of the CDR3: TGTGCCACCAGCAGAGTGGGACAGGGGTATTATGGCTACACCTTC. Translation gives CATSRVGQGYYGYTF.

The rearrangement joins TRBV27 to TRBJ1-6; TRBD1 aligns across 8 bases. CDR3 length equals 16 residues. Germline V lookup: CDR1 MNHEY, CDR2 SMNVEV (reference sequence). J gave up 6 bases and V 7 bases, and 11 bases lay outside the gene matches. CDR3 DNA sequence: TGTGCCAGCACCCGTGGGGCCGGGACAGGTAATTCACCCCTCCACTTT. Translation: CASTRGAGTGNSPLHF.

The chain links TRBV19 to TRBJ1-4; 9 bases are a match to TRBD1. The CDR3 runs to 17 residues. Germline V gene lookup returns CDR1 LNHDA and CDR2 SQIVND (reference sequence). V shed 3 bases and J 2 bases; nucleotides not matched to a gene: 7. The CDR3 loop reads CASSILQGARTNEKLFF. The CDR3 DNA reads TGTGCCAGTAGTATCTTACAGGGGGCGCGTACTAATGAAAAACTGTTTTTT.

The genes are TRBV5-6 and TRBJ1-6; no definite D call. Germline lookup yields CDR1 SGHDT and CDR2 YYEEEE. V dropped 0 bases and J dropped 6 bases, with 4 bases sitting between them. The CDR3 runs to 13 residues. The CDR3 DNA sequence: TGTGCCAGCAGCTTGGTCCTTAATTCACCCCTCCACTTT. Translation: CASSLVLNSPLHF.